A single sample is the source of the 4 T cell receptor beta chains below, sequenced in a study of CD8+CD57+ T cells in acquired aplastic anemia (dated by TCRdb to between 2017 and 2018). Sequencing was carried out with an Illumina HiSeq 2000. Profiling of TCR beta VDJ combinations and CDR3 sequences used genomic DNA as the template. Through fastp at Q25 and MiXCR, TCRdb rebuilt clones from the public reads, retaining in-frame beta chains. Entries are consolidated by CDR3 protein sequence, retaining the most common genes and DNA. Present in this sample are roughly 58,000 distinct CDR3 sequences, roughly 54% of which were seen just once. The biggest ten clones account for 2% to 3% of the sample. Sequenced material: sorted CD4+, CD8+, or CD8+CD57+ T cells (not recorded which) from PBMCs. Every receptor here comes from a human donor in good health, serving as a control.

As for this clonotype: The CDR3 does not close with the conserved phenylalanine or tryptophan, likely indicating a read error. The DNA is left out, because the CDR3 cannot be placed on it with certainty; the CDR3 is given as TCRdb lists it. The gene calls are TRBV12-3 or TRBV12-4 and TRBJ2-1; the DNA was not used to check the table's D call, TRBD2. The CDR3 has 14 amino acids, counting both end residues. CDR3 sequence reads: CASRTSGTRNEQLS.

This chain joins TRBV9 and TRBJ2-7, with TRBD2 matching over 8 bases. The CDR3 sequence is 16 residues long. Losses at the gene ends were 2 bases for V and 2 bases for J; bases not matched to a gene: 9. CDR1 and CDR2 (germline): SGDLS, YYNGEE. The CDR3 DNA reads TGTGCCAGCAGCGTGGTTAGCGGGACTCACCCCTACGAGCAGTACTTC. Translation gives CASSVVSGTHPYEQYF.

Ten or more counts support this clonotype. The chain joins TRBV9 to TRBJ2-2; TRBD1 is a possible D gene (6 bases). Germline loops: CDR1 SGDLS, CDR2 YYNGEE. CDR3 length: 15 residues. With 1 base removed from V and 3 bases from J, the gap between germline ends came to 10 bases. This CDR3 is CASSVQGSDTGELFF. The CDR3, as DNA: TGTGCCAGCAGCGTACAGGGGAGTGACACCGGGGAGCTGTTTTTT.

The chain recombines TRBV10-3 with TRBJ2-7, with 11 nucleotides matching TRBD2. Germline values: CDR1 ENHRY, CDR2 SYGVKD. The CDR3 extends over 15 amino acids. The junction had 5 bases not matched to a gene; V was cut back by 4 bases and J by 3 bases. CDR3 in DNA: TGTGCCATCAGTGCCCGGACTAGCGGGTTCTACGAGCAGTACTTC. It encodes CAISARTSGFYEQYF.